This T cell receptor (beta chain) was sequenced in a study of blood T cell repertoires in COVID-19. Study as a whole: Acute-phase and convalescent COVID-19 samples originated in the United States, Italy and Spain. The analysed material was cDNA or gDNA that came from T cells, B-cell-depleted T cells, or PBMCs.

In the source study's methods: Reference gene primer amplification yielded estimated nucleated cell counts. Sequenced by immunoSEQ multiplex PCR; TCRdb stores in-frame clones only, minus some. V and J calls and clone size follow that table, whereas D and trimming were derived from the DNA. The sample holds 150,000 to 200,000 clones, nearly 85% seen once. The V and J ends lost 3 bases and 4 bases, in that order; junction bases with no gene match: 1. There are 15 residues in the CDR3. CDR1 is MNHNS and CDR2 is SASEGT in the germline V gene. The TCR originated in a woman aged 25 to 45 with acute or convalescent COVID-19. The sequenced sample was peripheral blood. J is TRBJ2-5 and V is TRBV6-1; 14 bases agree with TRBD2. DNA of the CDR3: TGTGCCAGCAGTGAGACTAGCGGGGGGGTAGAGACCCAGTACTTC. It encodes CASSETSGGVETQYF.